The 6 T cell receptor beta chains below come from one sample, sequenced in a study of cytomegalovirus exposure and HLA in healthy donors. This table comes from immunoSEQ multiplex PCR, and its TCRdb copy is limited to in-frame clones, with some not included. This table holds about 130,000 clones, around 86% found once. Sequenced input: PBMCs. These receptor sequences come from a woman aged 18-29 years in good health and CMV-seronegative.

The chain employs TRBV30 and TRBJ1-5; D is unclear. This CDR3 is built from 13 residues. CDR1 and CDR2 (germline): GTSNPN, SVGIG (reference sequence). Trimming took 0 bases from V and 4 from J, leaving 7 bases between them. CDR3 amino acids: CAWSVDGNQPQHF. Written as DNA, the CDR3 is TGTGCCTGGAGTGTCGACGGGAATCAGCCCCAGCATTTT.

This clone is a singleton in its sample. The V and J genes are TRBV11-3 and TRBJ2-7, with TRBD1 matching 9 bases. This CDR3 is 14 amino acids long. V shed 5 bases, J shed 2 bases, and the junction held 4 bases outside the gene matches. CDR1 and CDR2 from the germline V gene are SGHNT and YENEEA. In DNA, the CDR3 is TGTGCCAGCAGCATCCGGGACAGGGCCTACGAGCAGTACTTC. Translated, it gives CASSIRDRAYEQYF.

The gene calls are TRBV7-6 and TRBJ1-1, with 7 bases lining up with TRBD1. Germline CDR1 is SGHVS and CDR2 is FNYEAQ. The V gene end was trimmed by 5 bases and the J gene end by 6 bases; junction bases not matched to a gene: 9. This CDR3 has 14 amino acids. The CDR3 reads CASSPQGRKSEAFF. CDR3 bases: TGTGCCAGCAGCCCACAGGGGCGTAAATCTGAAGCTTTCTTT.

The chain is built from TRBV11-2 and TRBJ2-2; TRBD1 is a possible D gene (5 bases). V dropped 1 base and J dropped 4 bases, with 10 bases sitting between them. Germline V gene lookup returns CDR1 SGHAT and CDR2 FQNNGV. This CDR3 region has 15 residues. The chain's CDR3 is CASSLAQGITGELFF. The CDR3, as DNA: TGTGCCAGCAGCTTAGCTCAGGGAATCACCGGGGAGCTGTTTTTT.

The chain couples TRBV2 to TRBJ2-6; D is undetermined. The V and J ends lost 8 bases and 2 bases respectively, with 16 bases between them. CDR3 length: 16 amino acids. Germline V lookup: CDR1 SNHLY, CDR2 FYNNEI. The CDR3 DNA is TGTGCCAGCCTCCCTAGAGTGTTCGCTGGGGCCAACGTCCTGACTTTC. It codes for CASLPRVFAGANVLTF.

The V and J genes are TRBV9 and TRBJ2-6, with TRBD1 matching over 9 bases. J lost 0 bases, V lost 3 bases, and 16 bases had no gene match. Germline V gene sequence: CDR1 SGDLS, CDR2 YYNGEE. The CDR3 totals 21 residues. DNA of the CDR3: TGTGCCAGCAGCGGGGGCCCAAAGAACAGGGGGCGATTCTCTGGGGCCAACGTCCTGACTTTC. Amino acid sequence: CASSGGPKNRGRFSGANVLTF.